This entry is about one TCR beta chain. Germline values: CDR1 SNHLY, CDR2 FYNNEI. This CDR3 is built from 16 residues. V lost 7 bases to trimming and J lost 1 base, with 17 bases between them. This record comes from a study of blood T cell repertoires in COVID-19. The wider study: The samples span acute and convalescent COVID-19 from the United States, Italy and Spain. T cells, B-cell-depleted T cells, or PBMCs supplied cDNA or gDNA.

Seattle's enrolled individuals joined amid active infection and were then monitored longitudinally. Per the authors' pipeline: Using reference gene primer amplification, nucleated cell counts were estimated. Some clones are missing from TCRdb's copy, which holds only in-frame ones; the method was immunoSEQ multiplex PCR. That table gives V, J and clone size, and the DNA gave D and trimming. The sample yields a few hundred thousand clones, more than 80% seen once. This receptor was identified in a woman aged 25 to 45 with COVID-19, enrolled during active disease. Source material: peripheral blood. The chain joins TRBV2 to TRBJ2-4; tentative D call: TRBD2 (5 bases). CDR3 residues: CASTPSGSLAKNIQYF. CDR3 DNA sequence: TGTGCCAGCACCCCTTCGGGGTCGCTTGCCAAAAACATTCAGTACTTC.